The 5 T cell receptor beta chains below come from one sample, sequenced in a study of memory CD4+ T cells and cytomegalovirus serostatus. TCRdb's table, derived via immunoSEQ multiplex PCR, lists solely in-frame clones and lacks some. The sample holds approximately 60,000 clones, about three quarters seen once. Single viable CD3+CD4+CD8-CD45RO+ cells were sorted as the memory CD4+ T cells. Sequencing was carried out using memory CD4+ T cells from blood. The origin of the receptors is an adult in good health and CMV-seronegative.

The J gene is TRBJ1-1, the V gene TRBV11-3, with D maybe TRBD1 (5 bases). Trimming cost V 9 bases and J 0 bases, with 17 bases left between them. The CDR3 loop spans 15 amino acids. Germline-derived CDR1 and CDR2 are SGHNT and YENEEA. The CDR3, as DNA: TGTGCCAGTAGAGGACAAGGAGGTATGAACACTGAAGCTTTCTTT. Its protein is CASRGQGGMNTEAFF.

V is TRBV2 and J is TRBJ2-7; D call uncertain. Germline CDR1 and CDR2: SNHLY and FYNNEI. The CDR3 has 15 amino acids. V was shortened by 8 bases and J by 2 bases, with 19 bases between the two germline ends. CDR3 loop: CASGVSVQSAYEQYF. CDR3 DNA: TGTGCCAGCGGGGTCTCAGTCCAGAGCGCCTACGAGCAGTACTTC.

The chain is built from TRBV5-1 and TRBJ1-2; D is perhaps TRBD1 (6 bases). CDR1 and CDR2 from the germline V gene are SGHRS and YFSETQ. Deletions cut 7 bases from V and 5 bases from J, with 27 bases between. This CDR3 spans 17 amino acids. The CDR3 here is CASAREISGAVRYGYTF. DNA of the CDR3: TGCGCCAGCGCCCGGGAGATTTCAGGGGCCGTACGATATGGCTACACCTTC.

The rearrangement joins TRBV5-6 to TRBJ1-2, with no clear D. V gave up 3 bases and J gave up 5 bases, with 8 bases separating them. Germline values: CDR1 SGHDT, CDR2 YYEEEE. The CDR3 consists of 12 residues. CDR3 DNA sequence: TGTGCCAGCAGCTCCTGGTCTTATGGCTACACCTTC. It yields the protein CASSSWSYGYTF.

The chain employs TRBV30 and TRBJ2-2; tentatively, D is TRBD1 or TRBD2 (5 bases each). Per germline, CDR1 GTSNPN and CDR2 SVGIG (reference sequence). This CDR3 is 13 amino acids long. V was shortened by 4 bases and J by 9 bases, with 15 bases between the two germline ends. CDR3 in DNA: TGTGCCTGGACCCCCACGGGACGTAGGGAGCTGTTTTTT. Translated: CAWTPTGRRELFF.